One and the same sample provided the 25 T cell receptor beta chains below, sequenced in a study of T cells in Graves' hyperthyroidism and ophthalmopathy. Amplification of TCR beta CDR3 regions was performed using RNA transcripts as template. The HTBI primer set drove a first-round RT-PCR of the TCR CDR3. TCRdb reprocessed the multiplex PCR reads with MiXCR, giving one entry per CDR3 protein. The sample includes over 350,000 distinct CDR3 sequences, roughly 14% of them seen just once. Material: blood. All receptors come from a man younger than 35 with Graves' ophthalmopathy.

In the case of this clonotype: Given a much more abundant clone one base away, this may be a read error. The missing conserved phenylalanine or tryptophan at the end of this CDR3 makes a read error likely. The V call is TRBV20-1, the J call TRBJ1-1, with D possibly matching TRBD1 (6 bases). The CDR3 contains 14 residues. Germline lookup yields CDR1 DFQATT and CDR2 SNEGSKA (reference sequence). The V end was cut by 5 bases, the J end by 2 bases, with 15 bases between. This CDR3 is CSAGGGSVNTEAFL. CDR3 sequence (DNA): TGCAGTGCTGGAGGGGGAAGCGTAAACACTGAAGCTTTCCTT.

This clonotype showed up just a few times. J is TRBJ2-4 and V is TRBV5-6; TRBD2 is a possible D gene (6 bases). V lost 0 bases and J 6 bases, leaving 13 bases between the germline ends. CDR3 length: 15 residues. Per germline, CDR1 SGHDT and CDR2 YYEEEE. The CDR3 here is CASSLAGGVGNIQYF. The CDR3 nucleotides are TGTGCCAGCAGCTTGGCCGGGGGAGTTGGAAACATTCAGTACTTC. The full variable domain, its missing parts supplied by reference TRBV5-6 and TRBJ2-4, is DAGVTQSPTHLIKTRGQQVTLRCSPKSGHDTVSWYQQALGQGPQFIFQYYEEEERQRGNFPDRFSGHQFPNYSSELNVNALLLGDSALYLCASSLAGGVGNIQYFGAGTRLSVL.

The rearrangement links TRBV14 to TRBJ2-7; either TRBD1 or TRBD2 may fit D (5 bases each). The ends were cut back, 3 bases at V and 6 bases at J, with 12 bases in the middle. The CDR3 runs 13 residues. The germline V gene encodes CDR1 SGHDN and CDR2 FVKESK. CDR3: CASSQGTSAEQYF. The DNA for the CDR3 is TGTGCCAGCAGCCAGGGGACCTCTGCCGAGCAGTACTTC.

Many counts were recorded for this clonotype. V and J are TRBV5-5 and TRBJ2-7, with 8 bases aligning to TRBD1. The CDR3 sequence is 14 residues long. Germline V gene sequence: CDR1 SGHKS, CDR2 YYEKEE (reference sequence). V lost 3 bases and J lost 5; bases outside the gene matches: 7. In nucleotides, the CDR3 is TGTGCCAGCAGCTCCTACAGGGGGTCAGACGAGCAGTACTTC. It specifies CASSSYRGSDEQYF.

There are many counts of this clonotype. The rearrangement joins TRBV2 to TRBJ1-1, with 8 nucleotides matching TRBD1. V lost 6 bases to trimming and J lost 5 bases; unmatched junction nucleotides: 8. CDR3 length: 14 residues. The germline V gene has CDR1 SNHLY and CDR2 FYNNEI. The CDR3 sequence: CASRDTRQGTEAFF. CDR3 DNA sequence: TGTGCCAGCAGGGATACACGACAGGGGACTGAAGCTTTCTTT.

The sample holds many counts of this clonotype. This chain links TRBV2 with TRBJ1-6; no definite D call. The CDR3 loop spans 14 amino acids. Germline V lookup: CDR1 SNHLY, CDR2 FYNNEI. V was trimmed by 0 bases and J by 12 bases, leaving 12 bases between them. As DNA, the CDR3 is TGTGCCAGCAGTGAAGCAGGACGGGGAGTACCCCTCCACTTT. Translating gives CASSEAGRGVPLHF.

This clonotype was observed at least ten times. The chain employs TRBV7-2 and TRBJ2-5; D perhaps matches TRBD2 (5 bases). The V gene's germline CDR1 is SGHTA and CDR2 FQGNSA. Trimming left V 2 bases short and J 5 bases short, with 9 bases between. This CDR3 is 13 amino acids long. The CDR3 region has the DNA TGTGCCAGCAGCTTATGGACTCTGGAGACCCAGTACTTC. Translating gives CASSLWTLETQYF.

This clonotype was seen only a few times. This chain uses TRBV6-2 or TRBV6-3 with TRBJ1-1; D gene ambiguous. The CDR3 loop spans 14 amino acids. Germline loops: CDR1 MNHEY, CDR2 SVGEGT. V shed 2 bases and J shed 2 bases, with 9 bases lying between them. DNA for the CDR3: TGTGCCAGCAGTTACATGTCAGGTAACACTGAAGCTTTCTTT. This codes for CASSYMSGNTEAFF.

In this sample, this clonotype turned up many times. A junction end diverges from the germline sequence, so it may reflect a read error. J is TRBJ2-1 and V is TRBV13; 9 bases fit TRBD2. Germline loops: CDR1 PRHDT, CDR2 FYEKMQ (reference sequence). The CDR3 sequence is 15 residues long. The CDR3 DNA follows: TGTGCCAGCAGCTTCGGCGGGGGGGCCTATAATGAGCAGTTCTTC. This sequence encodes CASSFGGGAYNEQFF.

In its sample, this clonotype was seen many times. The V call is TRBV3-1, the J call TRBJ1-6, with 9 bases matching TRBD1. Trimming at V came to 5 bases and at J to 5 bases, leaving 4 bases not matched to a gene. Germline-derived CDR1 and CDR2 are LGHDT and YNNKEL (reference sequence). CDR3 length: 15 residues. CDR3 sequence: CASSEGTGNNSPLHF. CDR3 nucleotides: TGTGCCAGCAGCGAAGGGACAGGGAATAATTCACCCCTCCACTTT.

This clonotype was observed at least ten times. The chain uses TRBV11-2 and TRBJ1-5; 9 bases align to TRBD1. This CDR3 region has 16 residues. Germline V gene sequence: CDR1 SGHAT, CDR2 FQNNGV. V was clipped by 4 bases and J by 7 bases; unmatched bases: 11. The chain's CDR3 is CASSSSGTGIVQPQHF. The CDR3 DNA reads TGTGCCAGCAGCTCCTCCGGGACAGGGATCGTACAGCCCCAGCATTTT.

Many counts were recorded for this clonotype. V and J are TRBV7-2 and TRBJ2-5, with 13 positions matching TRBD2. Germline V CDR1 and CDR2: SGHTA, FQGNSA. V was pared by 5 bases and J by 13 bases, with 7 bases of the junction left unmatched. This CDR3 has 13 amino acids. CDR3 DNA sequence: TGTGCCAGCAGCCCGGGGACTAGCGGGACTAGGTACTTC. Its protein is CASSPGTSGTRYF.

There are many counts of this clonotype. The genes are TRBV7-8 and TRBJ1-5; TRBD1 matches 7 bases. This CDR3 is 12 amino acids long. With V trimmed by 6 bases and J by 4 bases, 0 bases remained unmatched. Per germline, CDR1 SGHVS and CDR2 FQNEAQ. The CDR3 DNA follows: TGTGCCAGCAGGACAGGGAATCAGCCCCAGCATTTT. As protein: CASRTGNQPQHF. The full variable domain, with the rest looked up from reference TRBV7-8 and TRBJ1-5, is GAGVSQSPRYKVAKRGQDVALRCDPISGHVSLFWYQQALGQGPEFLTYFQNEAQLDKSGLPSDRFFAERPEGSVSTLKIQRTQQEDSAVYLCASRTGNQPQHFGDGTRLSIL.

The chain carries TRBV3-1 and TRBJ2-1; D perhaps matches TRBD1 (6 bases). The ends were cut back, 1 base at V and 10 bases at J, with 11 bases in the middle. Germline V gene data show CDR1 as LGHDT and CDR2 as YNNKEL (reference sequence). The CDR3 consists of 13 residues. CDR3 amino acids: CASSQGGGGEQFF. In DNA form, the CDR3 reads TGTGCCAGCAGCCAAGGTGGGGGCGGGGAGCAGTTCTTC.

Comment on this clonotype: One base away lies a much larger clone, so this may be a sequencing read error. This sequence joins TRBV29-1 and TRBJ2-1; 12 nucleotides line up with TRBD2. CDR3 length: 16 amino acids. Germline CDR1 is SQVTM and CDR2 is ANQGSEA. The CDR3 region has the DNA TGCAGCGTAGTGACTAGCGGGGGAGCCTCCTACAATGAGCAGTGCTTC. Translated: CSVVTSGGASYNEQCF.

This clonotype was detected many times. This CDR3 is CASRRGSRSYNEQFF. The CDR3 DNA is TGTGCCAGCAGACGCGGGAGTCGTTCCTACAATGAGCAGTTCTTC. V gene TRBV27 combines with J gene TRBJ2-1; 7 nucleotides match TRBD2. CDR3 length: 15 amino acids. V gave up 6 bases and J gave up 1 base; unmatched junction bases: 6. Germline CDR1 MNHEY, CDR2 SMNVEV (reference sequence).

The V call is TRBV7-3, the J call TRBJ2-1; 10 nucleotides align to TRBD2. CDR1 and CDR2 from the germline V gene are SGHTA and FQGTGA. V shed 5 bases, J shed 7 bases, and the junction held 11 bases outside the gene matches. CDR3 length: 16 residues. The CDR3 DNA reads as TGTGCCAGCAGCCAAACTCCGGGACTAGCGTTTAATGAGCAGTTCTTC. Translation: CASSQTPGLAFNEQFF.

The gene calls are TRBV5-1 and TRBJ1-6; D gene uncertain. Between the trimmed V and J ends, which lost 3 bases and 7 bases, there was a span of 11 bases. CDR1 and CDR2 (germline): SGHRS, YFSETQ. The CDR3 has 14 amino acids. CDR3 bases: TGCGCCAGCAGCTCCCCGGGTCCCAATTCACCCCTCCACTTT. It yields the protein CASSSPGPNSPLHF.

This clonotype was seen many times. This rearrangement joins TRBV10-3 to TRBJ2-5; 7 positions agree with TRBD1. CDR3 length: 13 residues. The V gene end was trimmed by 4 bases and the J gene end by 2 bases; junction bases not matched to a gene: 1. Germline CDR1 ENHRY, CDR2 SYGVKD. The CDR3 bases are TGTGCCATCAGTGGGGACAGTCAAGAGACCCAGTACTTC. It is translated as CAISGDSQETQYF.

This clonotype has at least ten counts. The V gene is TRBV28, the J gene TRBJ2-4; 7 bases map to TRBD1. This CDR3 is built from 14 residues. The trim removed 7 bases at V and 2 bases at J, leaving 5 bases unmatched. Germline CDR1 is MDHEN and CDR2 is SYDVKM. CDR3: CASNWGQPKNIQYF. The CDR3 DNA reads as TGTGCCAGCAATTGGGGACAGCCCAAAAACATTCAGTACTTC. The full variable domain, with the rest looked up from reference TRBV28 and TRBJ2-4, is DVKVTQSSRYLVKRTGEKVFLECVQDMDHENMFWYRQDPGLGLRLIYFSYDVKMKEKGDIPEGYSVSREKKERFSLILESASTNQTSMYLCASNWGQPKNIQYFGAGTRLSVL.

As DNA, the CDR3 is TGTGCCAGCAGTTACTCACAGGGGGTCATCTCCTACGAGCAGTACTTC. Protein: CASSYSQGVISYEQYF. The chain recombines TRBV6-5 with TRBJ2-7; 8 nucleotides align to TRBD1. The CDR3 sequence is 16 residues long. The V gene's germline CDR1 is MNHEY and CDR2 SVGAGI. The V and J ends lost 0 bases and 0 bases, in that order; junction bases with no gene match: 4.

In its sample, this clonotype was seen many times. This sequence joins TRBV29-1 and TRBJ2-1; 10 positions match TRBD2. This CDR3 comprises 14 residues. The V gene's germline CDR1 is SQVTM and CDR2 ANQGSEA. V gave up 6 bases and J gave up 10 bases; unmatched junction bases: 12. CDR3 region: CSVRTSGEEWEQFF. For the CDR3, the DNA is TGCAGCGTCCGGACTAGCGGCGAGGAGTGGGAGCAGTTCTTC.

The chain recombines TRBV5-6 with TRBJ2-5; 8 bases line up with TRBD2. J was trimmed by 2 bases and V by 4 bases; bases with no gene match: 13. This CDR3 is built from 17 residues. Germline CDR1 reads SGHDT; CDR2 reads YYEEEE. CDR3 bases: TGTGCCAGCAGCCACCTGTTTGCGGGGGGCCAACAAGAGACCCAGTACTTC. This translates into CASSHLFAGGQQETQYF.

This clonotype was recorded many times. This chain uses TRBV7-3 with TRBJ1-2; possible D gene TRBD1, 6 bases. The CDR3 contains 13 residues. In germline, CDR1 is SGHTA, CDR2 FQGTGA. V lost 4 bases and J 9 bases, leaving 15 bases between the germline ends. The CDR3: CASSSQQGLRYTF. In DNA, the CDR3 is TGTGCCAGCAGCTCACAACAGGGTCTGCGCTACACCTTC.

This clonotype was seen repeatedly, ten times or more. This chain connects TRBV6-1 to TRBJ2-1, with 14 positions matching TRBD2. The CDR3 is 15 residues long. The germline gives CDR1 MNHNS, CDR2 SASEGT. J was trimmed by 9 bases and V by 3 bases; bases with no gene match: 4. CDR3 sequence: CASSDSTSGGAEQFF. The CDR3 DNA sequence: TGTGCCAGCAGTGACTCGACTAGCGGGGGGGCTGAGCAGTTCTTC.